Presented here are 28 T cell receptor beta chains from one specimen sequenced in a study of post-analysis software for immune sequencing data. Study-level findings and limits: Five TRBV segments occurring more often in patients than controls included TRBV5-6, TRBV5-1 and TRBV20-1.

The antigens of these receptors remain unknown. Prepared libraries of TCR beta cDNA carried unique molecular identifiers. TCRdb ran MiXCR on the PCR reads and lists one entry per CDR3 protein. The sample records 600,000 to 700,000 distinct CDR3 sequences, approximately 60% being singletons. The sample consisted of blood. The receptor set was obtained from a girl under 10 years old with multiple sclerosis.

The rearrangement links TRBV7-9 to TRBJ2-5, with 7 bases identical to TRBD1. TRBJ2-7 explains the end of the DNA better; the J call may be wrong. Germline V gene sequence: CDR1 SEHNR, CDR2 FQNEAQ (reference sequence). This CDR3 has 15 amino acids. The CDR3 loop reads CASSQGQTLTDEQYF. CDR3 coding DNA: TGTGCCAGCAGCCAGGGACAGACCCTTACCGACGAGCAGTACTTC.

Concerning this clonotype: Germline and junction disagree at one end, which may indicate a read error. CDR3 bases: TGTGCTAGCAGCTTCCCAGGGCGGCAAGAGACCCAGTACTTC. Its translation: CASSFPGRQETQYF. This chain connects TRBV7-7 to TRBJ2-5, with TRBD1 as a possible D gene (5 bases). In germline, CDR1 is SSHAT, CDR2 FNYEAQ (reference sequence). CDR3 length: 14 amino acids.

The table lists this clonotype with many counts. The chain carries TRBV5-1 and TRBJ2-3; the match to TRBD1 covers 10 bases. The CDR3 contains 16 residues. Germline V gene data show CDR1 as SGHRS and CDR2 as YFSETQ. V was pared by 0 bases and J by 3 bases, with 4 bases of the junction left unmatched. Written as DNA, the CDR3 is TGCGCCAGCAGCTTGGGGGGACAGGGGAGGACAGATACGCAGTATTTT. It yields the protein CASSLGGQGRTDTQYF. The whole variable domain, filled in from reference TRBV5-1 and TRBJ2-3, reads KAGVTQTPRYLIKTRGQQVTLSCSPISGHRSVSWYQQTPGQGLQFLFEYFSETQRNKGNFPGRFSGRQFSNSRSEMNVSTLELGDSALYLCASSLGGQGRTDTQYFGPGTRLTVL.

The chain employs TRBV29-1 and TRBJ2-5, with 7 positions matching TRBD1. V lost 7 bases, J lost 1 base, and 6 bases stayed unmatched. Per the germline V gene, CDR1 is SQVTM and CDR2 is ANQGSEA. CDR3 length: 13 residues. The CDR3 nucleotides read TGCAGCGCCTGGGACAGCTCCCAAGAGACCCAGTACTTC. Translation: CSAWDSSQETQYF.

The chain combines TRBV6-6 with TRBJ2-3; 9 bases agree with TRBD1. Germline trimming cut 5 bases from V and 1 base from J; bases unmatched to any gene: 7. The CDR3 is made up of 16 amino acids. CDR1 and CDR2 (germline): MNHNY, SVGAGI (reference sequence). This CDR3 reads CASSLVQGAGTDTQYF. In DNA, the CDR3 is TGTGCCAGCAGTCTCGTACAGGGGGCGGGCACAGATACGCAGTATTTT.

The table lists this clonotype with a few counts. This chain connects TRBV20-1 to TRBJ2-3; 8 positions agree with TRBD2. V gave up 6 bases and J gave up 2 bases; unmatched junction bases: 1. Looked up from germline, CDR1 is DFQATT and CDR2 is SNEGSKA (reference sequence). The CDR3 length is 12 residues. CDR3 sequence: CSAGLATDTQYF. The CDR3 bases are TGCAGTGCCGGACTAGCCACAGATACGCAGTATTTT.

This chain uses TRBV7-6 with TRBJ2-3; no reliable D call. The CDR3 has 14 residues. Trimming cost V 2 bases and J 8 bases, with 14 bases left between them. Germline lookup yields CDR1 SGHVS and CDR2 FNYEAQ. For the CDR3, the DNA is TGTGCCAGCAGCTTAAGTTACGCCCCGAGTACGCAGTATTTT. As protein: CASSLSYAPSTQYF.

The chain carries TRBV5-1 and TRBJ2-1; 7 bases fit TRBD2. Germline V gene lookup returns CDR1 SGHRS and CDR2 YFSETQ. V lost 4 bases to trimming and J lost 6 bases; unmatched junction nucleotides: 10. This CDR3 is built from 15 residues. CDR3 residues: CASSPGTISSNEQFF. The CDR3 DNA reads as TGCGCCAGCAGCCCCGGGACTATTAGTTCCAATGAGCAGTTCTTC. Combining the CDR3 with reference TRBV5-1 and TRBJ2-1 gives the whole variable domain KAGVTQTPRYLIKTRGQQVTLSCSPISGHRSVSWYQQTPGQGLQFLFEYFSETQRNKGNFPGRFSGRQFSNSRSEMNVSTLELGDSALYLCASSPGTISSNEQFFGPGTRLTVL.

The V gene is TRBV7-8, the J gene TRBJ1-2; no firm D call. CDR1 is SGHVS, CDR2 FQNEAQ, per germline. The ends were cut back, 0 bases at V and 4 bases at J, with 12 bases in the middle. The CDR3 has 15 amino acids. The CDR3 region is CASSLARWQAYGYTF. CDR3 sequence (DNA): TGTGCCAGCAGCTTAGCGAGGTGGCAGGCCTATGGCTACACCTTC.

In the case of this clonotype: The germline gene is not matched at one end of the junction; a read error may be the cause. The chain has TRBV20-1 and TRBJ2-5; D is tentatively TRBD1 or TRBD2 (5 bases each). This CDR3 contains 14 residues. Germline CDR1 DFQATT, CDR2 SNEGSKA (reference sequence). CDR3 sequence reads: CGALKGTTQETQYF. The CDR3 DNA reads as TGCGGTGCCCTGAAGGGGACCACCCAAGAGACCCAGTACTTC.

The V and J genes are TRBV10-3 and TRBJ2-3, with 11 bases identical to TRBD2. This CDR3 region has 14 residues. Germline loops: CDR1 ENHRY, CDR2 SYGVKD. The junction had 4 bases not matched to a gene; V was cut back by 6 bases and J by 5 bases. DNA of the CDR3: TGTGCCATCAGCCCTAGCGGGGGGCAAGATACGCAGTATTTT. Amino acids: CAISPSGGQDTQYF.

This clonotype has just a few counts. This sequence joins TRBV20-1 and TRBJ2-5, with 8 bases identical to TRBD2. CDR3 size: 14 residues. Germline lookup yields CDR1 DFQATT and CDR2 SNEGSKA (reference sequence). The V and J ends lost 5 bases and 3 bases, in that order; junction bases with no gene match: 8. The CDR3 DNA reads TGCAGTGCTGGATTAGCGGGAAATGAAGAGACCCAGTACTTC. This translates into CSAGLAGNEETQYF.

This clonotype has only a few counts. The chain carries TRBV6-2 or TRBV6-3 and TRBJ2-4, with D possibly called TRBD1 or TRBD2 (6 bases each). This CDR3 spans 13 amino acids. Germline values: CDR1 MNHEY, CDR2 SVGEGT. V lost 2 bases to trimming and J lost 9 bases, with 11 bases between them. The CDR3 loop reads CASSYPEGGIQYF. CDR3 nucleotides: TGTGCCAGCAGTTACCCGGAGGGGGGCATTCAGTACTTC.

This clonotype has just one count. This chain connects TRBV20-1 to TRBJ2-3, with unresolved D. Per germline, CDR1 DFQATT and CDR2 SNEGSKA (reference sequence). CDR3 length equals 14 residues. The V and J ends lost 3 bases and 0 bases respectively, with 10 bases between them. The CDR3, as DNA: TGCAGTGCTAGTTCGTTGTCTAGCACAGATACGCAGTATTTT. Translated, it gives CSASSLSSTDTQYF.

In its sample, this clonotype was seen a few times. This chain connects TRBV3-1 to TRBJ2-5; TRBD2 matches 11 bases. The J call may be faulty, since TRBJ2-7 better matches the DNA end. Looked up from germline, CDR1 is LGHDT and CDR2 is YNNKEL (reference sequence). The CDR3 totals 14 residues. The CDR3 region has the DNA TGTGCCAGCAGCCCGACTAGCGGGACCTACGAGCAGTACTTC. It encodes CASSPTSGTYEQYF.

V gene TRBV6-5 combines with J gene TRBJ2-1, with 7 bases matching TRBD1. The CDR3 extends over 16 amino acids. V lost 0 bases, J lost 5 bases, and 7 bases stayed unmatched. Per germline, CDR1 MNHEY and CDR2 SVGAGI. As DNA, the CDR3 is TGTGCCAGCAGTTACTCGACAGGGTTGGTTCACAATGAGCAGTTCTTC. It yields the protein CASSYSTGLVHNEQFF.

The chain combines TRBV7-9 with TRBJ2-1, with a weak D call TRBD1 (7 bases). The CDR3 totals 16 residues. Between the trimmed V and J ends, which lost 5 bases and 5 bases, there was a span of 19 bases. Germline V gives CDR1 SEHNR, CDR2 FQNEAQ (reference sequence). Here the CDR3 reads CASSPIGRTGHNEQFF. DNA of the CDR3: TGTGCCAGCAGCCCAATAGGGAGGACAGGACACAATGAGCAGTTCTTC. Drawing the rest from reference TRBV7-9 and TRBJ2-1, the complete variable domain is DTGVSQNPRHKITKRGQNVTFRCDPISEHNRLYWYRQTLGQGPEFLTYFQNEAQLEKSRLLSDRFSAERPKGSFSTLEIQRTEQGDSAMYLCASSPIGRTGHNEQFFGPGTRLTVL.

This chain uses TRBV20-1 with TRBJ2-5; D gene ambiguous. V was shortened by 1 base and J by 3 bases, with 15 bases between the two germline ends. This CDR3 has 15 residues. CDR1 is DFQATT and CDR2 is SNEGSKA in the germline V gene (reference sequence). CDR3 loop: CSARALVKSKETQYF. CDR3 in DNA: TGCAGTGCTAGAGCGCTAGTCAAGTCAAAAGAGACCCAGTACTTC.

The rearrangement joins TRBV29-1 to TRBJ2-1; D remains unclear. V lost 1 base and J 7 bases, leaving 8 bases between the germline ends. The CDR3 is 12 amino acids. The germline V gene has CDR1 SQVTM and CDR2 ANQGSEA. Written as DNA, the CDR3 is TGCAGCGTTGAAGCCCCGGCAAATGAGCAGTTCTTC. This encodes CSVEAPANEQFF.

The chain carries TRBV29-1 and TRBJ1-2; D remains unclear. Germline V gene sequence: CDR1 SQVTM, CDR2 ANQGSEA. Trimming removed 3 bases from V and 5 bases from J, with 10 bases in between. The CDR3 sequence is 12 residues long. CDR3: CSVEIHPYGYTF. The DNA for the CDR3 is TGCAGCGTTGAGATTCACCCGTATGGCTACACCTTC.

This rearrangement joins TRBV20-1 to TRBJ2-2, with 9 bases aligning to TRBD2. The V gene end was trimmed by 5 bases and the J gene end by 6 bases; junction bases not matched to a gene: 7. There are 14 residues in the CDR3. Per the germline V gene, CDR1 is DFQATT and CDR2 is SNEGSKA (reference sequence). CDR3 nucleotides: TGCAGTGCTCTACCTAGCGGGGTTTCCGGGGAGCTGTTTTTT. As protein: CSALPSGVSGELFF.

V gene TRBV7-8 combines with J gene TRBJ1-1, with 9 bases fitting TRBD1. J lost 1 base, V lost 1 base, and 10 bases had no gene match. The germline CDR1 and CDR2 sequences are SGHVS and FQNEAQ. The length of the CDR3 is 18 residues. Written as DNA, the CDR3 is TGTGCCAGCAGCTTAGGTTATCGGGACAGGGCCCCGAACACTGAAGCTTTCTTT. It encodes CASSLGYRDRAPNTEAFF.

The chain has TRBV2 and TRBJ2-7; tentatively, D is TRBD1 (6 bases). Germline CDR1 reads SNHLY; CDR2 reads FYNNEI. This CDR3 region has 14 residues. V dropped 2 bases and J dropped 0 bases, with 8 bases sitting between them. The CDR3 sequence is CASSEFRGSYEQYF. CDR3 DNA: TGTGCCAGCAGTGAATTCAGGGGCTCCTACGAGCAGTACTTC. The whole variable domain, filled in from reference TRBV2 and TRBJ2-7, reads EPEVTQTPSHQVTQMGQEVILRCVPISNHLYFYWYRQILGQKVEFLVSFYNNEISEKSEIFDDQFSVERPDGSNFTLKIRSTKLEDSAMYFCASSEFRGSYEQYFGPGTRLTVT.

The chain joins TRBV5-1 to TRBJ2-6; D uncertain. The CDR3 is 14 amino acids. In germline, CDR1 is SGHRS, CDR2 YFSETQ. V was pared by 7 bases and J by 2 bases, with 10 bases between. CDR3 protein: CASLPSPGANVLTF. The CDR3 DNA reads TGCGCCAGCCTCCCGAGTCCTGGGGCCAACGTCCTGACTTTC.

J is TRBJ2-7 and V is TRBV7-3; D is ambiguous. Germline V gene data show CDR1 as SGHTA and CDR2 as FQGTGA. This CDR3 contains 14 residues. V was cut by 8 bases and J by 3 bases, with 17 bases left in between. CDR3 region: CASHLGGAVYEQYF. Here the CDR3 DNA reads TGTGCCAGCCACCTGGGTGGTGCGGTCTACGAGCAGTACTTC.

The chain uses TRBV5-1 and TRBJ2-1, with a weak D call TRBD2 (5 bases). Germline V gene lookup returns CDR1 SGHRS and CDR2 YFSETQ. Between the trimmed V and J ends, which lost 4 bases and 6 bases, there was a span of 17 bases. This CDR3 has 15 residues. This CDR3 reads CASSPDYHRRNEQFF. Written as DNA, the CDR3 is TGCGCCAGCAGCCCAGACTACCATCGGCGCAATGAGCAGTTCTTC.

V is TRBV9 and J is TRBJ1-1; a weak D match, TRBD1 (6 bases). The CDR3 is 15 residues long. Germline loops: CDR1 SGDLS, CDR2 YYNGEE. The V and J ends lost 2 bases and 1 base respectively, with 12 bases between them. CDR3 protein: CASSVMGGANTEAFF. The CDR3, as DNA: TGTGCCAGCAGCGTTATGGGGGGCGCGAACACTGAAGCTTTCTTT.

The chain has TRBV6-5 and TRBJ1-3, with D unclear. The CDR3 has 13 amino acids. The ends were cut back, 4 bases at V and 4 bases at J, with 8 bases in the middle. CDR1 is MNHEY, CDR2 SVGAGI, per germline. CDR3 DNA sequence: TGTGCCAGCAGTTCCATACAAGGAAACACCATATATTTT. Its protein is CASSSIQGNTIYF.